This T cell receptor beta chain was sequenced in a study of T cell responses to AZD1222 COVID-19 vaccine. The study, taken as a whole, reports: Two doses of AZD1222 preceded a rise in Spike-specific TCR breadth and depth. White British ancestry dominated among donors, who included more females, and clonal diversity was possibly underestimated. Without day 14 samples, only post-peak T cell repertoires were studied.

Germline CDR1 MNHEY, CDR2 SVGAGI. The CDR3 is made up of 15 amino acids. The V end lost 4 bases, the J end lost 1 base, and 14 bases lay between the germline ends. This clone was seen just once. Its antigen is currently unknown. Method: immunoSEQ multiplex PCR; TCRdb's copy keeps in-frame clones and lacks some. This table holds approximately 91,000 clones, about 88% found once. The chain combines TRBV6-5 with TRBJ2-7; tentative D call: TRBD2 (5 bases). The sequenced sample was peripheral blood, obtained on day 0 of AZD1222 vaccination. The source is an adult in good health. The CDR3 nucleotides are TGTGCCAGCAGTTCCCCCAGGAGGCGATCCTACGAGCAGTACTTC. This gives the protein CASSSPRRRSYEQYF.